This T cell receptor beta chain comes out of a study of shared clonotypes between healthy human individuals. Study in general: Donors consisted of a couple of women and three men between 18 and 49.

Samples underwent the assay at deep level. TCRdb keeps only in-frame clones here, not all; method: immunoSEQ multiplex PCR. The data contain 300,000 to 350,000 clones, about 73% of them singletons. Findings of the study overall: For naive CD4 cells, approximately 4.7% of clonotypes were shared across a few donors. All-four-donor shared clonotypes had higher generation probabilities than non-shared clonotypes did.

CDR3 size: 15 residues. V was cut by 1 base and J by 0 bases, with 7 bases left in between. The germline V gene encodes CDR1 SGHTA and CDR2 FQGNSA. As regards this clone: What it recognizes is unknown.

The chain combines TRBV7-2 with TRBJ2-1; D not resolved. The sequence came from a man younger than 40 in good health. Sequencing was performed on memory CD4+ T cells sorted from blood. The subset was: CD45RA-negative fraction. The CDR3 sequence: CASSLDWGSYNEQFF. The CDR3 region has the DNA TGTGCCAGCAGCTTAGATTGGGGCTCCTACAATGAGCAGTTCTTC.